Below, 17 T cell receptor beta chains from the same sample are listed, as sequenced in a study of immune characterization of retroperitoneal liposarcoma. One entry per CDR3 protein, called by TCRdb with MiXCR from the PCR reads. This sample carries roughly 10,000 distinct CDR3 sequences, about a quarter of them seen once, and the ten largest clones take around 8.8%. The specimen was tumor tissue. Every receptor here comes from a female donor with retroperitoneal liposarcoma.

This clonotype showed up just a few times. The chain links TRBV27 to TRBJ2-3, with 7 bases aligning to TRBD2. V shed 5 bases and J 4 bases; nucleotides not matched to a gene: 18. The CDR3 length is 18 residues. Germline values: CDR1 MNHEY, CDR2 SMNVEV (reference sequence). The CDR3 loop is CASSRIPPTSPGPDTQYF. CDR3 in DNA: TGTGCCAGCAGTCGAATCCCTCCGACTAGCCCGGGGCCAGATACGCAGTATTTT.

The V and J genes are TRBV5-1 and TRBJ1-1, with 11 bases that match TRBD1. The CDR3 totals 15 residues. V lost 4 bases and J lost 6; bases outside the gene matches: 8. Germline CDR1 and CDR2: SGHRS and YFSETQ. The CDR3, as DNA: TGCGCCAGCAGCCCAAGGACAGGGGGCGCATCTGAAGCTTTCTTT. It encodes CASSPRTGGASEAFF.

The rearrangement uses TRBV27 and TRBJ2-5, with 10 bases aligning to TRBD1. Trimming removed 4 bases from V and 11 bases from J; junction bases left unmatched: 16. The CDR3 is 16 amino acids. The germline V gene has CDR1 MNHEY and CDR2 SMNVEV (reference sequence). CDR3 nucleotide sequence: TGTGCCAGCAGTTCATACCGGGACAGGGGATACAATGAGCAGTACTTC. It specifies CASSSYRDRGYNEQYF.

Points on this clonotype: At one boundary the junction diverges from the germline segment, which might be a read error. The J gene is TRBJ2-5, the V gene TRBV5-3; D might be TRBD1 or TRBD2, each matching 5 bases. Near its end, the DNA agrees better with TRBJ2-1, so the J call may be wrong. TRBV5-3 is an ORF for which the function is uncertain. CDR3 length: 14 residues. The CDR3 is CASSLGLRGGEQFF. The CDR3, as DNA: TGTGCCAGCAGCTTGGGCTTGAGGGGCGGAGAGCAGTTCTTC.

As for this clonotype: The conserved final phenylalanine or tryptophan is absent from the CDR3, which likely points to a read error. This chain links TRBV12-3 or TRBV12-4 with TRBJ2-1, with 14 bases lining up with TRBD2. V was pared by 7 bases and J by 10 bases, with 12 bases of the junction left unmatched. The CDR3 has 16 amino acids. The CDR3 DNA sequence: TGTGCCAGCATAAAGACTAGCGGGGGGGACAATTACGAGCAGTTCCCC. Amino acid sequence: CASIKTSGGDNYEQFP.

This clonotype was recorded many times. This chain's CDR3 is CASGGRQGIREQFF. CDR3 bases: TGTGCCAGTGGTGGCAGACAGGGGATTCGCGAGCAGTTCTTC. The chain joins TRBV12-3 or TRBV12-4 to TRBJ2-1; 8 nucleotides agree with TRBD1. The length of the CDR3 is 14 residues. After removal of 9 bases from V and 10 bases from J, the junction contained 14 bases not matched to a gene.

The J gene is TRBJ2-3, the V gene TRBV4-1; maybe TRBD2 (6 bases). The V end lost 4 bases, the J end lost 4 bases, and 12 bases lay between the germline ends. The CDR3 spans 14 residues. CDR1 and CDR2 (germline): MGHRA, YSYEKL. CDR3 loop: CASSPGASADTQYF. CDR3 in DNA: TGCGCCAGCAGCCCGGGAGCGAGCGCAGATACGCAGTATTTT.

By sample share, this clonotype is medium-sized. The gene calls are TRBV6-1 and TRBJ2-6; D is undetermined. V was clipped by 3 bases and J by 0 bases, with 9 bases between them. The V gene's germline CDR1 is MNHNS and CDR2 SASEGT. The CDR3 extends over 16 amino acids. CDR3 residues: CASSEARLSGANVLTF. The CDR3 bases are TGTGCCAGCAGTGAGGCGAGGCTCTCTGGGGCCAACGTCCTGACTTTC.

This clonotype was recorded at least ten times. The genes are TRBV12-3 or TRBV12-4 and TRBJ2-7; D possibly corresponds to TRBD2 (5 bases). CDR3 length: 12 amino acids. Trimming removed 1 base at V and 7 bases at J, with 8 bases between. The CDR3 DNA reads TGTGCCAGCAGTTTAGTGCCGGGGGAGCAGTACTTC. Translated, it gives CASSLVPGEQYF.

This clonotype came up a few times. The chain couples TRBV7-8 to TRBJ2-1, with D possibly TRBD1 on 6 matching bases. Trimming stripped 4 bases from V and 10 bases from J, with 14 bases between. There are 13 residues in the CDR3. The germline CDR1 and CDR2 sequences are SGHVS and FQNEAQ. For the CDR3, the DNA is TGTGCCAGCAGCTCCGGGGACAACTACGAGCAGTTCTTC. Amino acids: CASSSGDNYEQFF. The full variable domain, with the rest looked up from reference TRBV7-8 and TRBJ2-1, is GAGVSQSPRYKVAKRGQDVALRCDPISGHVSLFWYQQALGQGPEFLTYFQNEAQLDKSGLPSDRFFAERPEGSVSTLKIQRTQQEDSAVYLCASSSGDNYEQFFGPGTRLTVL.

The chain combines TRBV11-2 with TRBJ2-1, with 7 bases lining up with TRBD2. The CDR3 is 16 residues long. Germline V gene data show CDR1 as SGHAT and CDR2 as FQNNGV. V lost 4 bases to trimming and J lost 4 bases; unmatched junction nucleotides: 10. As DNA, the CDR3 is TGTGCCAGCAGCTCACTAGCGAGAGGATTGTACAATGAGCAGTTCTTC. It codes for CASSSLARGLYNEQFF.

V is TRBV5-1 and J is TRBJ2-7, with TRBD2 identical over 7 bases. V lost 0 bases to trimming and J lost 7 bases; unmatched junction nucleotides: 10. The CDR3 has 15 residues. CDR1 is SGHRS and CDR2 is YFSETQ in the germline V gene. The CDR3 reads CASSLGTSVYNEQYF. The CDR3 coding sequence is TGCGCCAGCAGCTTGGGCACTAGCGTCTACAATGAGCAGTACTTC.

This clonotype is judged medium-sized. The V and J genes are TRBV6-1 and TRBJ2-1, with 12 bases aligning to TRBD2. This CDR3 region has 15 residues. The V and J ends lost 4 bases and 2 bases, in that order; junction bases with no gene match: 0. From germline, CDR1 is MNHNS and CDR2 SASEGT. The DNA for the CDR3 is TGTGCCAGCAGTGGACTAGCGGGAGCCTACAATGAGCAGTTCTTC. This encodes CASSGLAGAYNEQFF.

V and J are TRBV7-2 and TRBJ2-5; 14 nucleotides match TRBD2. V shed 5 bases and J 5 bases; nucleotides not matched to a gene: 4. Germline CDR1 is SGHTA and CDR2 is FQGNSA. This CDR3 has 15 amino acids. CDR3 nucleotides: TGTGCCAGCAGCCAGACTAGCGGGGGGGTTGAGACCCAGTACTTC. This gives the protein CASSQTSGGVETQYF. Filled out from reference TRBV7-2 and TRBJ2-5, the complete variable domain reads GAGVSQSPSNKVTEKGKDVELRCDPISGHTALYWYRQSLGQGLEFLIYFQGNSAPDKSGLPSDRFSAERTGGSVSTLTIQRTQQEDSAVYLCASSQTSGGVETQYFGPGTRLLVL.

The DNA for the CDR3 is TGTGCCAGCATAGTCGGGACAGGGACAGCTGAAGCTTTCTTT. Protein: CASIVGTGTAEAFF. The rearrangement joins TRBV28 to TRBJ1-1; 9 bases map to TRBD1. CDR1 is MDHEN, CDR2 SYDVKM, per germline. This CDR3 has 14 residues. After removal of 7 bases from V and 6 bases from J, the junction contained 9 bases not matched to a gene.

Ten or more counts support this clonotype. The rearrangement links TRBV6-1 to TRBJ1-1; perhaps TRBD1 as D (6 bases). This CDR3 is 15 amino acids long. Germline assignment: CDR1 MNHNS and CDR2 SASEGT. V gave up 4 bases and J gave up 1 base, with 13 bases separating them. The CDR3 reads CASSAPGTPNTEAFF. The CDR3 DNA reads TGTGCCAGCAGTGCCCCTGGGACACCGAACACTGAAGCTTTCTTT.

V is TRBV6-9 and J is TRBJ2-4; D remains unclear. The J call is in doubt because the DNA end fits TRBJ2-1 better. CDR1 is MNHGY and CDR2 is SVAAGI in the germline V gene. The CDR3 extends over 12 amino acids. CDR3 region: CASSYTGHEQFF. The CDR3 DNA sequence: TGTGCCAGCAGTTACACGGGCCACGAGCAGTTCTTC.